This TCR beta chain is from a study of shared clonotypes between healthy human individuals. The germline gives CDR1 SGHDT, CDR2 YYEEEE. The CDR3 totals 13 residues. Trimming pared 0 bases from V and 3 bases from J, leaving 6 bases between. The table came from immunoSEQ multiplex PCR; TCRdb's copy has only in-frame clones and leaves some out. The table lists fewer than 700,000 clones, around three quarters of them singletons. The TCR originated in a woman between 35 and 50 years old in good health. Some clones in this sample may be carry-over from other donors' samples. What was sequenced was PBMCs. The chain carries TRBV5-6 and TRBJ1-2; D is unclear. For the CDR3, the DNA is TGTGCCAGCAGCTTGGGCGGTTACTATGGCTACACCTTC. Translated, it gives CASSLGGYYGYTF.